The entry that follows covers one TCR beta chain sequence. Its target is not known. In the PCR, 60 Vbeta and 13 Jbeta primers were used. Some clones are missing from TCRdb's copy, which holds only in-frame ones; the method was immunoSEQ multiplex PCR. The sample yields tens of thousands of clones, 45% to 55% seen once. The sample is drawn from a study of cytomegalovirus exposure and HLA in healthy donors. Study context: One earlier analysis, a look at about 179 million T cells, found fewer than 140 million unique TCR beta sequences. Early released data comprised 80 million or so unique TCRs from HLA-typed donors. General study points: A previous analysis found most TCR beta V segments productive roughly 90% or roughly 30% of the time.

Each donor was nominally healthy when sampled (though unrecorded immune exposures were likely). The sequenced sample was PBMCs. The sequence was collected from a woman aged 40 to 49 in good health and CMV-seropositive.

The chain's CDR3 is CASTLTGVEVYSNQPQHF. The CDR3, as DNA: TGTGCCAGCACCTTGACAGGGGTCGAAGTGTATAGCAATCAGCCCCAGCATTTT. The chain uses TRBV2 and TRBJ1-5, with 8 bases identical to TRBD1. The CDR3 contains 18 residues. CDR1 and CDR2 from the germline V gene are SNHLY and FYNNEI. V lost 7 bases to trimming and J lost 0 bases; unmatched junction nucleotides: 14.